This T cell receptor beta chain comes out of a study of PD-1 blockade in classical Hodgkin lymphoma. Study-level points and caveats: Patients excluded were those beginning nivolumab under 1 year after ASCT. Baseline diversity was lower in partial responders and progressors than complete responders.

Using immunoSEQ multiplex PCR, the repertoire was profiled, and TCRdb retains in-frame clones only, with some absent. The sample includes about 50,000 clones, 88% of them seen just once. Following autologous stem cell transplantation, relapse occurred in every patient, and exposure to brentuximab vedotin varied. Best responses fell into complete response, partial response or progressive disease. Of note for this clone: Its antigen is undetermined.

V was pared by 6 bases and J by 5 bases, with 7 bases of the junction left unmatched. CDR3 length equals 14 residues. Germline-derived CDR1 and CDR2 are MNHEY and SVGAGI. The chain joins TRBV6-5 to TRBJ2-7; TRBD1 matches 10 bases. The TCR was taken from a human donor with classical Hodgkin lymphoma. The sequenced sample was peripheral blood mononuclear cells (PBMCs), obtained before the second cycle of nivolumab. This CDR3 reads CASRLRGQGDEQYF. Written as DNA, the CDR3 is TGTGCCAGCAGACTACGAGGACAGGGGGACGAGCAGTACTTC.